Listed below are T cell receptor beta chains from one sample, sequenced in a study of CXCR3-negative and CXCR3-positive naive CD8 T cells. TCRdb reprocessed the 5' RACE reads; each CDR3 protein has one entry and no DNA is given. This table lists some 61,000 distinct CDR3 sequences. Sequencing was done on a sample of naive CXCR3- CD8+ T cells from blood. All receptors derive from a human donor in good health. Some clones in this sample may be carry-over from other donors' samples. Each CDR3 is given with its conserved first and last residue. Fields, in order: V gene, J gene, CDR3 protein.

V gene: TRBV6-6
J gene: TRBJ2-3
CDR3 protein: CASSYTDSTDTQYF

V gene: TRBV29-1
J gene: TRBJ2-7
CDR3 protein: CSVEVTGLYEQYF

V gene: TRBV3-1
J gene: TRBJ2-1
CDR3 protein: CASRRNTGPYNEQFF

V gene: TRBV12-3/TRBV12-4
J gene: TRBJ2-1
CDR3 protein: CASSFSRSQFF

V gene: TRBV4-3
J gene: TRBJ2-7
CDR3 protein: CASSQDSGGPYSYEQYF

V gene: TRBV5-1
J gene: TRBJ1-2
CDR3 protein: CASSGTPSDGYTF

V gene: TRBV11-2
J gene: TRBJ2-7
CDR3 protein: CASSLGGSEQYF

V gene: TRBV7-2
J gene: TRBJ2-3
CDR3 protein: CASSPPSEGTDTQYF

V gene: TRBV6-2/TRBV6-3
J gene: TRBJ1-5
CDR3 protein: CASSYSFEGQQPQHF

V gene: TRBV29-1
J gene: TRBJ2-3
CDR3 protein: CSGNEELGDTQYF

V gene: TRBV9
J gene: TRBJ1-1
CDR3 protein: CASSVGVQAIAFF

V gene: TRBV5-1
J gene: TRBJ2-3
CDR3 protein: CASSFRDRGYPSSTDTQYF

V gene: TRBV3-1
J gene: TRBJ2-7
CDR3 protein: CASSPLLAGGYEQYF

V gene: TRBV7-8
J gene: TRBJ1-1
CDR3 protein: CASSVITGGGTEAFF

V gene: TRBV20-1
J gene: TRBJ1-2
CDR3 protein: CSARDRAGRPKGYTF

V gene: TRBV29-1
J gene: TRBJ2-2
CDR3 protein: CSVESGQRNTGELFF

V gene: TRBV18
J gene: TRBJ1-2
CDR3 protein: CAIPARPNGYTF

V gene: TRBV28
J gene: TRBJ2-7
CDR3 protein: CAATGSPDEQYF

V gene: TRBV4-1
J gene: TRBJ2-2
CDR3 protein: CASSLTTGGLNTGELFF

V gene: TRBV20-1
J gene: TRBJ2-4
CDR3 protein: CSVPIAKNIQYF

V gene: TRBV6-5
J gene: TRBJ2-7
CDR3 protein: CASSYSRGESYEQYF

V gene: TRBV29-1
J gene: TRBJ1-1
CDR3 protein: CSARTGYEPEAFF

V gene: TRBV29-1
J gene: TRBJ2-5
CDR3 protein: CSVEMRGTSGLGETQYF

V gene: TRBV27
J gene: TRBJ1-2
CDR3 protein: CASRPTGLLYGYTF

V gene: TRBV29-1
J gene: TRBJ2-3
CDR3 protein: CSVEGGAGISTDTQYF

V gene: TRBV6-5
J gene: TRBJ2-1
CDR3 protein: CASRGGESYNEQFF

V gene: TRBV20-1
J gene: TRBJ2-5
CDR3 protein: CSARDTSQGSETQYF

V gene: TRBV5-1
J gene: TRBJ2-2
CDR3 protein: CASSWGLAGVAAGELFF

V gene: TRBV4-3
J gene: TRBJ2-2
CDR3 protein: CASSQEGTGGITGELFF

V gene: TRBV2
J gene: TRBJ1-5
CDR3 protein: CASSEALSHHNQPQHF

V gene: TRBV9
J gene: TRBJ2-2
CDR3 protein: CASSVLGAGELFF

V gene: TRBV20-1
J gene: TRBJ2-7
CDR3 protein: CSARRLASYEQYF

V gene: TRBV6-6
J gene: TRBJ2-7
CDR3 protein: CASSPSASYEQYF

V gene: TRBV29-1
J gene: TRBJ2-7
CDR3 protein: CSVEKVGFNGYEQYF

V gene: TRBV7-2
J gene: TRBJ2-1
CDR3 protein: CASSLGAGNEQFF

V gene: TRBV29-1
J gene: TRBJ2-5
CDR3 protein: CSGHVAGGHQETQYF

V gene: TRBV6-6
J gene: TRBJ2-7
CDR3 protein: CASSPSDGSYEQYF

V gene: TRBV12-3/TRBV12-4
J gene: TRBJ2-7
CDR3 protein: CAPRSPGQGKTTYEQYF

V gene: TRBV4-2
J gene: TRBJ2-1
CDR3 protein: CASSLPGAYNEQFF

V gene: TRBV3-1
J gene: TRBJ1-5
CDR3 protein: CASSPTGWGQPQHF